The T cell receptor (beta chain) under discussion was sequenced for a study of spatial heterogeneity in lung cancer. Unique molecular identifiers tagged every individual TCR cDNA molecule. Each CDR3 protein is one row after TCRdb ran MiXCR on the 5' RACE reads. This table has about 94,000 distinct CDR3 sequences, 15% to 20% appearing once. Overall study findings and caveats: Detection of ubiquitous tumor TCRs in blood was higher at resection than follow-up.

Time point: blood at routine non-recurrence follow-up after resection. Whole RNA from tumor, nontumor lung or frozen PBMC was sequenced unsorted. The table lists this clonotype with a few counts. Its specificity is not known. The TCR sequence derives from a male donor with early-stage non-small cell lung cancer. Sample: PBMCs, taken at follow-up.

The CDR3 region has the DNA TGTGCCAGCAGCTTATATGGACTAGCGAGCAGCACAGATACGCAGTATTTT. Translating gives CASSLYGLASSTDTQYF. The genes are TRBV7-2 and TRBJ2-3, with 9 bases identical to TRBD2. Per germline, CDR1 SGHTA and CDR2 FQGNSA. J lost 0 bases, V lost 2 bases, and 6 bases had no gene match. The CDR3 totals 17 residues.